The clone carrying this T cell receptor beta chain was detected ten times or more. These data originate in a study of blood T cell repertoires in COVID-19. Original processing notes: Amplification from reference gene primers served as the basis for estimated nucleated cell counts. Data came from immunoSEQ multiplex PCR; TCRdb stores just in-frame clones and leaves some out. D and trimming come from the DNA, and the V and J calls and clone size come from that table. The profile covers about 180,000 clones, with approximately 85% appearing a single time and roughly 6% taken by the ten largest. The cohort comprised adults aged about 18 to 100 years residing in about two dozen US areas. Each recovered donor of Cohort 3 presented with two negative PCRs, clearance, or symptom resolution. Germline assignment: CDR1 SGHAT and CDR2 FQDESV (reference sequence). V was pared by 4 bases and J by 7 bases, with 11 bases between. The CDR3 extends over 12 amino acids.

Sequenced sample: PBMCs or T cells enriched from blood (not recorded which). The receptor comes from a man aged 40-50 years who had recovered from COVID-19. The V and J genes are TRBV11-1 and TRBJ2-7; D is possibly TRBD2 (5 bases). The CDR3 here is CASSSNTGEQYF. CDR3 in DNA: TGTGCCAGCAGCTCAAATACGGGGGAGCAGTACTTC.